Listed below are T cell receptor beta chains from one sample, sequenced in a study of cytomegalovirus exposure and HLA in healthy donors. Assay used: immunoSEQ multiplex PCR; TCRdb lists only in-frame clones, some missing. The data contain nearly 110,000 clones, around 76% of them seen just once; the ten biggest clones take up about 2.5%. Sequenced material: PBMCs. These TCRs come from a man under 40 in good health and CMV-seropositive. Both conserved end residues are part of each CDR3. A D gene is named only where the DNA matches it firmly. Clone sizes are given selectively: once, few, many, or a class where the clone is expanded.

CDR3 protein	CDR3 DNA	V gene	J gene	D gene	clone size
CASSLGGENAFF	TGCGCCAGCAGCTTGGGGGGCGAGAATGCTTTCTTT	TRBV5-1	TRBJ1-1	NA	NA
CASSLVAGGITDTQYF	TGTGCCAGCAGCTTGGTAGCGGGGGGGATCACAGATACGCAGTATTTT	TRBV5-5	TRBJ2-3	TRBD2	NA
CASSYDGAGGYEQYF	TGTGCCAGCAGTTACGATGGAGCGGGGGGCTACGAGCAGTACTTC	TRBV6-6	TRBJ2-7	TRBD2	NA
CASSLDTSNQPQHF	TGTGCCAGCAGTTTAGACACAAGCAATCAGCCCCAGCATTTT	TRBV28	TRBJ1-5	NA	NA
CASSLGDSSYEQYF	TGCGCCAGCAGCTTGGGGGACAGTTCCTACGAGCAGTACTTC	TRBV5-1	TRBJ2-7	TRBD1	few
CASSRGQAPNTGELFF	TGTGCCAGCAGCCGTGGACAGGCGCCGAACACCGGGGAGCTGTTTTTT	TRBV5-8	TRBJ2-2	TRBD1	few
CAWAKRRGLEETQYF	TGTGCCTGGGCAAAAAGGAGGGGGCTGGAAGAGACCCAGTACTTC	TRBV30	TRBJ2-5	NA	NA
CASSLAQGADTQYF	TGTGCCAGCAGCTTAGCGCAGGGGGCAGATACGCAGTATTTT	TRBV7-9	TRBJ2-3	TRBD1	NA
CASSIRGGEPQHF	TGTGCCAGCAGCATCCGGGGGGGGGAGCCCCAGCATTTT	TRBV11-2	TRBJ1-5	NA	NA
CASSAQGATGELFF	TGTGCCAGCAGTGCCCAGGGGGCCACCGGGGAGCTGTTTTTT	TRBV6-4	TRBJ2-2	TRBD1	NA
CASSFYAAGAGNTIYF	TGTGCCAGCAGCTTCTACGCCGCGGGGGCTGGAAACACCATATATTTT	TRBV11-3	TRBJ1-3	NA	NA
CASSIGTDYGYTF	TGTGCCAGCAGTATAGGGACTGACTATGGCTACACCTTC	TRBV27	TRBJ1-2	NA	NA
CASSLGQGGSPLHF	TGTGCCAGCAGCTTAGGACAGGGTGGTTCACCCCTCCACTTT	TRBV7-2	TRBJ1-6	TRBD1	NA
CASRSTGTDSPQHF	TGTGCCAGCAGGTCTACCGGGACAGATTCCCCCCAGCATTTT	TRBV6-5	TRBJ1-5	TRBD1	NA
CASSLEAGVLHEQYF	TGCGCCAGCAGCTTGGAGGCAGGGGTACTCCACGAGCAGTACTTC	TRBV5-1	TRBJ2-7	NA	NA
CASSTPSGQETQYF	TGTGCCAGCAGTACCCCTAGCGGCCAAGAGACCCAGTACTTC	TRBV6-5	TRBJ2-5	TRBD2	NA
CASSFQGSMLYGYTF	TGTGCCAGCAGCTTTCAGGGGTCCATGCTCTATGGCTACACCTTC	TRBV5-6	TRBJ1-2	NA	NA
CASSADNRTGPGELFF	TGTGCCAGCAGCGCGGATAACAGGACAGGGCCCGGGGAGCTGTTTTTT	TRBV5-4	TRBJ2-2	TRBD1	NA
CASSSPGRPYEQYF	TGTGCCAGCAGCTCACCCGGGAGGCCTTACGAGCAGTACTTC	TRBV5-8	TRBJ2-7	TRBD2	NA
CASGLWKGKGTEAFF	TGTGCTAGTGGTTTGTGGAAGGGGAAGGGGACTGAAGCTTTCTTT	TRBV12-5	TRBJ1-1	NA	NA
CASSEGGLAGGPRYF	TGTGCCAGCAGTGAAGGGGGACTAGCGGGGGGGCCTCGTTACTTC	TRBV2	TRBJ2-5	TRBD2	NA
CASSPVGQRNYGYTF	TGCGCCAGCAGCCCGGTGGGGCAGCGTAACTATGGCTACACCTTC	TRBV5-1	TRBJ1-2	NA	NA
CASSASYAQGRGYTF	TGTGCCAGCAGCGCATCGTACGCCCAGGGGAGAGGCTACACCTTC	TRBV11-3	TRBJ1-2	NA	NA
CASRDAGGAGEQYF	TGTGCCAGCAGAGACGCAGGAGGGGCAGGGGAGCAGTACTTC	TRBV6-6	TRBJ2-7	NA	NA
CASSVNRGRNSPLHF	TGTGCCAGCAGCGTTAACAGGGGGCGGAATTCACCCCTCCACTTT	TRBV9	TRBJ1-6	TRBD1	few
CASSNRDSTGEQYF	TGTGCCAGCAGCAACCGGGACTCAACCGGGGAGCAGTACTTC	TRBV13	TRBJ2-7	NA	few
CASSSTGTSGGTGDTQYF	TGCGCCAGCAGCTCCACCGGGACTAGCGGGGGAACAGGGGATACGCAGTATTTT	TRBV5-1	TRBJ2-3	TRBD2	NA
CAISEVGGRLSTDTQYF	TGTGCCATCAGTGAGGTGGGGGGGCGGCTGAGCACAGATACGCAGTATTTT	TRBV10-3	TRBJ2-3	NA	NA
CASLQGGRAEAFF	TGTGCCAGCTTGCAGGGGGGACGAGCTGAAGCTTTCTTT	TRBV19	TRBJ1-1	TRBD1	NA
CASSLRGSKETQYF	TGTGCCAGCAGCTTGCGGGGGAGCAAAGAGACCCAGTACTTC	TRBV13	TRBJ2-5	TRBD2	NA
CASSLGTGGYQPQHF	TGTGCCAGCAGCTTGGGTACAGGGGGCTATCAGCCCCAGCATTTT	TRBV5-8	TRBJ1-5	TRBD1	NA
CASSQSYRGLGVTDTQYF	TGCGCCAGCAGTCAATCCTACAGGGGCCTTGGCGTCACAGATACGCAGTATTTT	TRBV23-1	TRBJ2-3	TRBD1	NA
CASRRTAAYEQYF	TGTGCCAGCAGGCGGACAGCCGCCTACGAGCAGTACTTC	TRBV2	TRBJ2-7	NA	NA
CASSLSRVRFSRAKNIQYF	TGTGCCAGCAGCCTAAGCCGGGTTAGATTCTCGCGAGCCAAAAACATTCAGTACTTC	TRBV7-2	TRBJ2-4	NA	NA
CASSQIWGDYGYTF	TGTGCCAGCAGCCAAATTTGGGGGGACTATGGCTACACCTTC	TRBV14	TRBJ1-2	NA	NA
CASSRDRGPNTEAFF	TGTGCCAGTAGTAGGGACAGGGGGCCCAACACTGAAGCTTTCTTT	TRBV19	TRBJ1-1	TRBD1	once
CASGLLNTEEAFF	TGTGCTAGTGGTTTGTTGAACACCGAAGAAGCTTTCTTT	TRBV12-5	TRBJ1-1	NA	NA
CASSQMTGSWPNEQFF	TGCGCCAGCAGTCAAATGACAGGGTCGTGGCCCAATGAGCAGTTCTTC	TRBV5-1	TRBJ2-1	TRBD1	NA
CASSAGGEQFF	TGTGCCAGCAGTGCTGGAGGTGAGCAGTTCTTC	TRBV2	TRBJ2-1	NA	NA